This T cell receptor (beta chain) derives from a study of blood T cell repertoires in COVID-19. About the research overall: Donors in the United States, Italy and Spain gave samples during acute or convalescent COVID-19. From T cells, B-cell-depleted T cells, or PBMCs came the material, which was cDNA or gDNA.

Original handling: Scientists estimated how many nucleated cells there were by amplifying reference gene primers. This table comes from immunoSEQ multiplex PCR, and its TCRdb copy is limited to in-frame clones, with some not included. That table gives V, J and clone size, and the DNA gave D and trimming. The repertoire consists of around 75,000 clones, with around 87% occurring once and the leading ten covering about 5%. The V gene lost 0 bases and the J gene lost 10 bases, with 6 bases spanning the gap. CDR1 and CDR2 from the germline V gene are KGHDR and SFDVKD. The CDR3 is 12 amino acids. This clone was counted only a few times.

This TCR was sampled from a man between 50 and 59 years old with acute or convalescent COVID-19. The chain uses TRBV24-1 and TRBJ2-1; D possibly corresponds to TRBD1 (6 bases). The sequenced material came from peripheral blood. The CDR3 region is CATSDLQGEQFF. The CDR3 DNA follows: TGTGCCACCAGTGATTTGCAGGGGGAGCAGTTCTTC.